Sequencing of this T cell receptor beta chain was carried out in a study of blood T cell repertoires in COVID-19. Participants, 18 to 89 years old, spanned some 23 US areas. Cohort allocation depended upon clinical history that participants reported. Recovery meant two consecutive negative NP/OP PCR tests, professional clearance, or resolved symptoms. The trim removed 2 bases at V and 5 bases at J, leaving 4 bases unmatched. The CDR3 consists of 15 residues. Germline CDR1 is LNHDA and CDR2 is SQIVND (reference sequence). Per the original methods: The authors estimated nucleated cell counts from reference gene primer amplification. The data were produced by immunoSEQ multiplex PCR, yet TCRdb's version contains in-frame clones alone and is incomplete. V and J calls and clone size come straight from that table; D and trimming were deduced from the DNA. The sample shows around 180,000 clones, roughly 83% of them seen only once.

The V call is TRBV19, the J call TRBJ2-5, with 11 bases matching TRBD2. The clonotype originates from a woman aged 30 to 39 who had recovered from COVID-19. The sample taken for sequencing was PBMCs or T cells enriched from blood (not recorded which). The CDR3 DNA sequence: TGTGCCAGTAGTATAACTAGCGGGAGTAGGGAGACCCAGTACTTC. Protein: CASSITSGSRETQYF.